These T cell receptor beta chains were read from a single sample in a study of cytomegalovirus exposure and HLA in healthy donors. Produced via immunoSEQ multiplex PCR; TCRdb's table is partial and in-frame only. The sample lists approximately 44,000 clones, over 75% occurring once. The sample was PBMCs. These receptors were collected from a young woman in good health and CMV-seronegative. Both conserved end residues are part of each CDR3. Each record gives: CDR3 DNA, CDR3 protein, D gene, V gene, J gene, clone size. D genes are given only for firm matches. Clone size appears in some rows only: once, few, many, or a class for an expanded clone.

cdr3_nt: TGTGCCAGCAGCGTGGGACTAGCAGGCTACGAGCAGTACTTC
cdr3_aa: CASSVGLAGYEQYF
d_call: TRBD2
v_call: TRBV9
j_call: TRBJ2-7
clone_size: -

cdr3_nt: TGTGCCATCAGTGAACCCGGACTAGCGAGAACCTACGAGCAGTACTTC
cdr3_aa: CAISEPGLARTYEQYF
d_call: TRBD2
v_call: TRBV10-3
j_call: TRBJ2-7
clone_size: -

cdr3_nt: TGTGCCAGCAGCCCCGGGAGCCCCTCTGGGGCCAACGTCCTGACTTTC
cdr3_aa: CASSPGSPSGANVLTF
d_call: -
v_call: TRBV9
j_call: TRBJ2-6
clone_size: -

cdr3_nt: TGCGCCAGCAGCTTAGCGGGCAGAACCACAGATACGCAGTATTTT
cdr3_aa: CASSLAGRTTDTQYF
d_call: -
v_call: TRBV5-1
j_call: TRBJ2-3
clone_size: -

cdr3_nt: TGTGCCAGCAGCGTAGACGGGAGTGAAGCAGATACGCAGTATTTT
cdr3_aa: CASSVDGSEADTQYF
d_call: -
v_call: TRBV9
j_call: TRBJ2-3
clone_size: -

cdr3_nt: TGCGCCAGCAGCTTGATGGGGGACAGGGAGGGTGAAAAACTGTTTTTT
cdr3_aa: CASSLMGDREGEKLFF
d_call: TRBD1
v_call: TRBV5-1
j_call: TRBJ1-4
clone_size: -

cdr3_nt: TGTGCCAGCAGCGGCGCCGGGACAGCGAACACTGAAGCTTTCTTT
cdr3_aa: CASSGAGTANTEAFF
d_call: TRBD1
v_call: TRBV27
j_call: TRBJ1-1
clone_size: -

cdr3_nt: TGCGCCAGCAGCCAACGCCCGGGACAGGGGGCTGATGAGCAGTACTTC
cdr3_aa: CASSQRPGQGADEQYF
d_call: TRBD1
v_call: TRBV4-1
j_call: TRBJ2-7
clone_size: -

cdr3_nt: TGTGCCATCAGTGGAGGGACAGGGGACAATCAGCCCCAGCATTTT
cdr3_aa: CAISGGTGDNQPQHF
d_call: TRBD1
v_call: TRBV10-3
j_call: TRBJ1-5
clone_size: -

cdr3_nt: TGCGCCAGCAGCCAAGCCCCTCCTAGCGGGAGGTCCACAGATACGCAGTATTTT
cdr3_aa: CASSQAPPSGRSTDTQYF
d_call: TRBD2
v_call: TRBV4-3
j_call: TRBJ2-3
clone_size: -

cdr3_nt: TGTGCCAGCAGTTTAAATATCCCTAGCGGGATTATATACAATGAGCAGTTCTTC
cdr3_aa: CASSLNIPSGIIYNEQFF
d_call: TRBD2
v_call: TRBV27
j_call: TRBJ2-1
clone_size: -

cdr3_nt: TGCGCCAGCAGCCAAGACGGGGCAACTAATGAAAAACTGTTTTTT
cdr3_aa: CASSQDGATNEKLFF
d_call: -
v_call: TRBV4-3
j_call: TRBJ1-4
clone_size: -

cdr3_nt: TGTGCCAGCAGTTTAGGGGCCCCCCCCACAGGGGAGGTCTACGAGCAGTACTTC
cdr3_aa: CASSLGAPPTGEVYEQYF
d_call: -
v_call: TRBV28
j_call: TRBJ2-7
clone_size: many

cdr3_nt: TGTGCCAGCAGCCAAAGGGGGGGAGAAGCTGAAGCTTTCTTT
cdr3_aa: CASSQRGGEAEAFF
d_call: -
v_call: TRBV11-2
j_call: TRBJ1-1
clone_size: -

cdr3_nt: TGCGCCAGCAGCACACGACAGGTTAGCACAGATACGCAGTATTTT
cdr3_aa: CASSTRQVSTDTQYF
d_call: -
v_call: TRBV5-1
j_call: TRBJ2-3
clone_size: -

cdr3_nt: TGCGCCAGCGCCCAGGGGGGTGCCTACGAGCAGTACTTC
cdr3_aa: CASAQGGAYEQYF
d_call: -
v_call: TRBV5-1
j_call: TRBJ2-7
clone_size: -

cdr3_nt: TGTGCCAGCAGTTACTCGAAGGGCGGGACTGAAGCTTTCTTT
cdr3_aa: CASSYSKGGTEAFF
d_call: -
v_call: TRBV6-5
j_call: TRBJ1-1
clone_size: -

cdr3_nt: TGTGCCAGCGAGGACAGGGCGGAAACCTACGAGCAGTACTTC
cdr3_aa: CASEDRAETYEQYF
d_call: TRBD1
v_call: TRBV11-2
j_call: TRBJ2-7
clone_size: -

cdr3_nt: TGTGCCAGCAGCTTAGATAGGGGTGAAGCTTTCTTT
cdr3_aa: CASSLDRGEAFF
d_call: -
v_call: TRBV11-2
j_call: TRBJ1-1
clone_size: few

cdr3_nt: TGTGCCAGCAGTTTCCGAGGGGGCGCTGGAAACACCATATATTTT
cdr3_aa: CASSFRGGAGNTIYF
d_call: TRBD1
v_call: TRBV27
j_call: TRBJ1-3
clone_size: -

cdr3_nt: TGTGCCAGTAGTCCCCGGAGTCCTACGATCGAGCAGTACTTC
cdr3_aa: CASSPRSPTIEQYF
d_call: -
v_call: TRBV19
j_call: TRBJ2-7
clone_size: -

cdr3_nt: TGCGCCAGCAGCCAAGGACAGGGGGGCGAGCAGTACTTC
cdr3_aa: CASSQGQGGEQYF
d_call: TRBD1
v_call: TRBV5-1
j_call: TRBJ2-7
clone_size: -

cdr3_nt: TGTGCCAGCAGTTTAGACTATCAAGAGACCCAGTACTTC
cdr3_aa: CASSLDYQETQYF
d_call: -
v_call: TRBV27
j_call: TRBJ2-5
clone_size: -

cdr3_nt: TGTGCCAGCAGCCCCGGGGGTGGGAATCAGCCCCAGCATTTT
cdr3_aa: CASSPGGGNQPQHF
d_call: -
v_call: TRBV2
j_call: TRBJ1-5
clone_size: medium-sized

cdr3_nt: TGTGCCAGCTCGGACAGGGTGAACACCGGGGAGCTGTTTTTT
cdr3_aa: CASSDRVNTGELFF
d_call: TRBD1
v_call: TRBV18
j_call: TRBJ2-2
clone_size: -

cdr3_nt: TGTGCCAGCAGCTACGGACAGGGAGCAGAGACCCAGTACTTC
cdr3_aa: CASSYGQGAETQYF
d_call: TRBD1
v_call: TRBV7-9
j_call: TRBJ2-5
clone_size: -

cdr3_nt: TGTGCCAGCAGTTTACCCGCCGGGGGAGGTTACGAGCAGTACTTC
cdr3_aa: CASSLPAGGGYEQYF
d_call: -
v_call: TRBV28
j_call: TRBJ2-7
clone_size: -

cdr3_nt: TGTGCCAGCTCACCGTCACTGATGGACATGAACACTGAAGCTTTCTTT
cdr3_aa: CASSPSLMDMNTEAFF
d_call: -
v_call: TRBV18
j_call: TRBJ1-1
clone_size: -

cdr3_nt: TGCGCCAGCAGCTTGGTTCCGGGGGTCAATGAGCAGTTCTTC
cdr3_aa: CASSLVPGVNEQFF
d_call: -
v_call: TRBV5-1
j_call: TRBJ2-1
clone_size: -

cdr3_nt: TGTGCCAGCAGCTTGTTATGGGCCGAGCAGTACTTC
cdr3_aa: CASSLLWAEQYF
d_call: -
v_call: TRBV5-6
j_call: TRBJ2-7
clone_size: -

cdr3_nt: TGCGCCAGCAGCCACACTAGCGGGGGGATAGATACGCAGTATTTT
cdr3_aa: CASSHTSGGIDTQYF
d_call: TRBD2
v_call: TRBV4-3
j_call: TRBJ2-3
clone_size: -

cdr3_nt: TGTGCCAGCAGTTCGGGGGGCTACAATGAGCAGTTCTTC
cdr3_aa: CASSSGGYNEQFF
d_call: TRBD2
v_call: TRBV28
j_call: TRBJ2-1
clone_size: -

cdr3_nt: TGTGCCAGCAGCCATACTAGCGGACTGTACAATGAGCAGTTCTTC
cdr3_aa: CASSHTSGLYNEQFF
d_call: TRBD2
v_call: TRBV7-9
j_call: TRBJ2-1
clone_size: -

cdr3_nt: TGTGCCAGCAGTTACTCGACTAGCTGGCTTGAGCAGTTCTTC
cdr3_aa: CASSYSTSWLEQFF
d_call: TRBD2
v_call: TRBV6-5
j_call: TRBJ2-1
clone_size: -

cdr3_nt: TGTGCCAGCAGCTTAGCGGGGGGTACGAACAATGAGCAGTTCTTC
cdr3_aa: CASSLAGGTNNEQFF
d_call: TRBD2
v_call: TRBV11-3
j_call: TRBJ2-1
clone_size: -

cdr3_nt: TGTGCCTGGGCACCGGGACAGGGGCCCACAGATACGCAGTATTTT
cdr3_aa: CAWAPGQGPTDTQYF
d_call: TRBD1
v_call: TRBV30
j_call: TRBJ2-3
clone_size: -